The 11 T cell receptor beta chains listed next were all sequenced from one sample in a study of monozygotic twins with inflammatory bowel disease. For each CDR3 protein, TCRdb gives one entry from its re-call of the 5' RACE reads, without DNA. This sample's table reports some 100,000 distinct CDR3 sequences. Sequences were obtained from blood. These receptor sequences come from a human donor with ulcerative colitis or Crohn's disease, or a healthy co-twin of an affected twin (not recorded which).

This chain joins TRBV5-1 and TRBJ1-1; the D call of TRBD1 rests on TCRdb alone, since no DNA is present to check it. The CDR3 is made up of 14 amino acids. The V gene's germline CDR1 is SGHRS and CDR2 YFSETQ. The CDR3 loop reads CASSLGSRNTEAFF.

This sequence joins TRBV5-1 and TRBJ1-1; the D call from TCRdb, TRBD1, cannot be confirmed without DNA. The CDR3 extends over 15 amino acids. Germline V gene sequence: CDR1 SGHRS, CDR2 YFSETQ. This CDR3 is CASSPQGAGNTEAFF.

J is TRBJ1-6 and V is TRBV12-3 or TRBV12-4; TCRdb calls TRBD1, which cannot be checked without DNA. The CDR3 totals 18 residues. This CDR3 reads CASSLETRGTMHNSPLHF.

The rearrangement joins TRBV7-8 to TRBJ2-2. CDR3 size: 15 residues. Germline CDR1 is SGHVS and CDR2 is FQNEAQ. The CDR3 here is CASSGVSTGTGELFF.

The CDR3 here is CASSRRTSSTGELFF. The chain links TRBV7-2 to TRBJ2-2; the D gene TCRdb calls, TRBD2, cannot be checked with no DNA. The CDR3 runs 15 residues. Germline values: CDR1 SGHTA, CDR2 FQGNSA.

The chain joins TRBV5-1 to TRBJ2-1; TCRdb selects TRBD2, and the lack of DNA leaves this call unchecked. This CDR3 comprises 16 residues. Germline V lookup: CDR1 SGHRS, CDR2 YFSETQ. The CDR3 protein is CASSTSTSGRYNEQFF.

The chain joins TRBV6-2 or TRBV6-3 to TRBJ2-1; absent DNA, TCRdb's TRBD1 call cannot be checked. Germline values: CDR1 MNHEY, CDR2 SVGEGT. There are 11 residues in the CDR3. Here the CDR3 reads CASNQGGEQFF.

The chain employs TRBV7-6 and TRBJ2-7. This CDR3 has 13 amino acids. The V gene's germline CDR1 is SGHVS and CDR2 FNYEAQ. CDR3 in amino acids: CASSLAGTYEQYF.

The gene calls are TRBV20-1 and TRBJ2-1; TCRdb's assignment of TRBD2 cannot be checked, as there is no DNA. CDR1 and CDR2 from the germline V gene are DFQATT and SNEGSKA (reference sequence). The CDR3 is 14 residues long. The CDR3 loop reads CSASRASGANEQFF.

V and J are TRBV7-2 and TRBJ2-5. This CDR3 contains 13 residues. The germline V gene encodes CDR1 SGHTA and CDR2 FQGNSA. The CDR3 reads CASSTGLAETQYF.

This sequence joins TRBV7-6 and TRBJ2-1; the TCRdb call, TRBD2, lacks DNA for checking. Germline assignment: CDR1 SGHVS and CDR2 FNYEAQ. CDR3 length: 18 amino acids. The CDR3 sequence: CASSLGVTGPAGVNEQFF.